This T cell receptor beta chain was recorded in a study of neurological immune-mediated disorders. By frequency in the sample, this clonotype is medium-sized. The V end lost 5 bases, the J end lost 0 bases, and 18 bases lay between the germline ends. The CDR3 spans 17 residues. Germline CDR1 and CDR2: SGHVS and FQNEAQ. TCRdb reprocessed the 5' RACE reads with MiXCR, giving one entry per CDR3 protein. The data show tens of thousands of distinct CDR3 sequences, with roughly 11% seen just once and over 1.5% held by the top ten. This rearrangement joins TRBV7-8 to TRBJ2-3; D is undetermined. Sequencing was performed on PBMCs. This receptor was obtained from a man in his sixties in good health. CDR3 loop: CASSIPPSSRSTDTQYF. CDR3 coding DNA: TGTGCCAGCAGCATTCCCCCTAGTTCTAGGAGCACAGATACGCAGTATTTT.